The 32 T cell receptor beta chains reported below all come from one sample, sequenced in a study of T-cell memory formation after mild COVID-19. TCRdb ran MiXCR on the 5' RACE reads and lists one entry per CDR3 protein. This sample yields 400,000 to 500,000 distinct CDR3 sequences, of which 15% to 25% are seen a single time; approximately 8.1% belongs to the top ten. Sequencing input: PBMCs or a T cell subset sorted from them (not recorded which). The origin of the receptors is an adult woman who had mild COVID-19 (a few samples of this study predate the infection). Cell type and time point are not known.

This chain uses TRBV2 with TRBJ2-3, with TRBD1 identical over 9 bases. This CDR3 is built from 15 residues. The germline CDR1 and CDR2 sequences are SNHLY and FYNNEI. The V gene end was trimmed by 5 bases and the J gene end by 4 bases; junction bases not matched to a gene: 7. The CDR3 DNA sequence: TGTGCCAGCAGTCAAACAGGGGGCGGGGCAGATACGCAGTATTTT. Residues: CASSQTGGGADTQYF.

This chain uses TRBV12-3 or TRBV12-4 with TRBJ2-5; 7 bases match TRBD1. The CDR3 sequence is 15 residues long. Trimming cost V 7 bases and J 2 bases; bases outside gene matches: 10. The CDR3: CASTLYLGQQETQYF. The CDR3 DNA reads TGTGCCAGCACCCTTTACTTGGGACAGCAAGAGACCCAGTACTTC.

V is TRBV7-9 and J is TRBJ2-3, with 11 positions matching TRBD1. Germline CDR1 is SEHNR and CDR2 is FQNEAQ (reference sequence). The CDR3 runs to 13 residues. The J segment lost 8 bases and the V segment lost 3 bases, leaving 1 base of the junction unmatched. The CDR3 sequence is CASSLGQGVTQYF. The DNA of the CDR3 is TGTGCCAGCAGCTTGGGACAGGGGGTTACGCAGTATTTT.

There are a few counts of this clonotype. The V gene is TRBV29-1, the J gene TRBJ1-2; D is possibly TRBD1 (6 bases). The CDR3 has 13 residues. CDR1 is SQVTM, CDR2 ANQGSEA, per germline. With 4 bases removed from V and 6 bases from J, the gap between germline ends came to 15 bases. The CDR3 sequence: CSVVWQGIDGYTF. The CDR3, as DNA: TGCAGCGTTGTTTGGCAGGGGATCGATGGCTACACCTTC.

The chain recombines TRBV20-1 with TRBJ2-5; 9 bases are a match to TRBD2. V gave up 4 bases and J gave up 3 bases; unmatched junction bases: 6. The germline V gene has CDR1 DFQATT and CDR2 SNEGSKA (reference sequence). CDR3 length: 14 residues. Written as DNA, the CDR3 is TGCAGTGCTATTAGCGGGGGATGGAAAGAGACCCAGTACTTC. It yields the protein CSAISGGWKETQYF.

This clonotype was observed a handful of times. The chain combines TRBV18 with TRBJ2-5; D is tentatively TRBD1 or TRBD2 (6 bases each). The CDR3 is 13 amino acids. CDR1 is KGHSH and CDR2 is LQKENI in the germline V gene. Trimming stripped 5 bases from V and 4 bases from J, with 11 bases between. The chain's CDR3 is CASSSGAAETQYF. CDR3 nucleotide sequence: TGTGCCAGCTCATCGGGGGCGGCAGAGACCCAGTACTTC.

The rearrangement uses TRBV18 and TRBJ2-1; a weak D match, TRBD2 (5 bases). V lost 2 bases and J lost 2, with 10 bases in between. There are 15 residues in the CDR3. Germline V gives CDR1 KGHSH, CDR2 LQKENI. DNA of the CDR3: TGTGCCAGCTCACCAGGGGAGCTGCCCTACAATGAGCAGTTCTTC. Protein sequence: CASSPGELPYNEQFF.

The J gene is TRBJ2-5, the V gene TRBV12-3 or TRBV12-4; D is perhaps TRBD1 (5 bases). V was trimmed by 6 bases and J by 2 bases, leaving 13 bases between them. This CDR3 is built from 14 residues. The CDR3 sequence: CASSQTVLQETQYF. The CDR3 DNA reads as TGTGCCAGCAGCCAGACAGTTCTACAAGAGACCCAGTACTTC.

This clonotype was picked up many times. This sequence joins TRBV5-1 and TRBJ2-5, with D tentatively TRBD2 (5 bases). Germline loops: CDR1 SGHRS, CDR2 YFSETQ. With 0 bases removed from V and 1 base from J, the gap between germline ends came to 7 bases. The CDR3 totals 14 residues. The DNA for the CDR3 is TGCGCCAGCAGCTTGGCCGGGGTCCAAGAGACCCAGTACTTC. Translating it yields CASSLAGVQETQYF.

The rearrangement joins TRBV6-1 to TRBJ1-1; D is uncertain. This CDR3 comprises 14 residues. V was trimmed by 8 bases and J by 5 bases, leaving 18 bases between them. Per the germline V gene, CDR1 is MNHNS and CDR2 is SASEGT. CDR3 sequence reads: CASDTNRGVTEAFF. For the CDR3, the DNA is TGTGCCAGCGATACCAACCGGGGTGTTACTGAAGCTTTCTTT.

The chain recombines TRBV7-6 with TRBJ2-5; a possible D gene is TRBD2 (5 bases). Germline V gene data show CDR1 as SGHVS and CDR2 as FNYEAQ. The CDR3 totals 15 residues. V shed 5 bases and J shed 2 bases, with 15 bases lying between them. CDR3 DNA: TGTGCCAGCAGCCCCCCAGCGGCGACGCAAGAGACCCAGTACTTC. This gives the protein CASSPPAATQETQYF.

The genes are TRBV27 and TRBJ1-6; D is possibly TRBD1 (6 bases). This CDR3 spans 12 amino acids. Per the germline V gene, CDR1 is MNHEY and CDR2 is SMNVEV (reference sequence). Between the trimmed V and J ends, which lost 5 bases and 9 bases, there was a span of 8 bases. The CDR3 loop reads CASSNRVSPLHF. The CDR3 region has the DNA TGTGCCAGCAGTAACAGGGTTTCACCCCTCCACTTT.

The chain is built from TRBV5-5 and TRBJ2-2, with 10 bases aligning to TRBD2. Germline-derived CDR1 and CDR2 are SGHKS and YYEKEE (reference sequence). The V segment lost 3 bases and the J segment 2 bases; nucleotides outside the gene matches: 4. This CDR3 contains 16 residues. CDR3 in amino acids: CASSSTSGVNTGELFF. CDR3 in DNA: TGTGCCAGCAGCTCAACTAGCGGGGTTAACACCGGGGAGCTGTTTTTT.

This clonotype came up a few times. The chain has TRBV6-1 and TRBJ1-6; D gene uncertain. Looked up from germline, CDR1 is MNHNS and CDR2 is SASEGT. Trimming pared 3 bases from V and 4 bases from J, leaving 16 bases between. The CDR3 length is 17 residues. The CDR3 sequence is CASSESEVGLYNSPLHF. The CDR3 bases are TGTGCCAGCAGTGAGAGTGAGGTGGGTCTGTATAATTCACCCCTCCACTTT.

The chain employs TRBV18 and TRBJ2-7; 10 positions match TRBD1. Trimming took 5 bases from V and 5 from J; bases not matched to a gene: 0. This CDR3 comprises 12 residues. Germline V gene data show CDR1 as KGHSH and CDR2 as LQKENI. CDR3 in amino acids: CASSGTGDEQYF. The CDR3, as DNA: TGTGCCAGCTCAGGGACAGGGGACGAGCAGTACTTC. The full variable domain, in which reference TRBV18 and TRBJ2-7 provide the parts outside the CDR3, is NAGVMQNPRHLVRRRGQEARLRCSPMKGHSHVYWYRQLPEEGLKFMVYLQKENIIDESGMPKERFSAEFPKEGPSILRIQQVVRGDSAAYFCASSGTGDEQYFGPGTRLTVT.

This clonotype was counted between two and nine times. The V gene is TRBV20-1, the J gene TRBJ2-1; TRBD1 or TRBD2 may be the D gene (5 bases each). The CDR3 consists of 13 residues. V was shortened by 4 bases and J by 0 bases, with 7 bases between the two germline ends. Looked up from germline, CDR1 is DFQATT and CDR2 is SNEGSKA (reference sequence). CDR3 DNA: TGCAGTGCTAAGGGGAGCTCCTACAATGAGCAGTTCTTC. Protein sequence: CSAKGSSYNEQFF.

This clonotype has only a few counts. This chain links TRBV7-6 with TRBJ2-5; 8 positions agree with TRBD1. The germline CDR1 and CDR2 sequences are SGHVS and FNYEAQ. The CDR3 is made up of 11 amino acids. The J segment lost 12 bases and the V segment lost 1 base, leaving 1 base of the junction unmatched. The CDR3 sequence is CASSLGTGKYF. In DNA, the CDR3 is TGTGCCAGCAGCTTAGGGACAGGGAAGTACTTC.

This clonotype was detected a few times. The V call is TRBV20-1, the J call TRBJ1-1; D perhaps matches TRBD1 (5 bases). The CDR3 length is 14 residues. Trimming pared 2 bases from V and 2 bases from J, leaving 12 bases between. The germline V gene encodes CDR1 DFQATT and CDR2 SNEGSKA (reference sequence). CDR3 DNA: TGCAGTGCTAGAAAAGGGGCAATAAACACTGAAGCTTTCTTT. This encodes CSARKGAINTEAFF.

This clonotype has only a few counts. The rearrangement links TRBV29-1 to TRBJ2-3, with no clear D. Trimming removed 8 bases from V and 6 bases from J, with 12 bases in between. CDR1 and CDR2 (germline): SQVTM, ANQGSEA. CDR3 length: 11 amino acids. The CDR3 DNA reads TGCAGCCTCTCCCGATCCGATACGCAGTATTTT. Its protein product is CSLSRSDTQYF.

This clonotype has only a few counts. CDR3 amino acids: CASSASGRLPYEQYF. The CDR3 region has the DNA TGTGCCAGCAGTGCTAGCGGGAGGCTACCCTACGAGCAGTACTTC. The chain uses TRBV2 and TRBJ2-7, with 11 bases identical to TRBD2. Trimming took 4 bases from V and 2 from J; bases not matched to a gene: 4. Germline V gene sequence: CDR1 SNHLY, CDR2 FYNNEI. The CDR3 runs 15 residues.

This clonotype was seen only a few times. The chain is built from TRBV12-3 or TRBV12-4 and TRBJ2-3; D is uncertain. The CDR3 is made up of 10 amino acids. Trimming shortened V by 8 bases and J by 6 bases, and 6 bases separated the two germline ends. DNA of the CDR3: TGTGCCAGCGGTCGGGATACGCAGTATTTT. It yields the protein CASGRDTQYF.

V and J are TRBV4-3 and TRBJ2-7; tentatively, D is TRBD1 (5 bases). The CDR3 is 13 residues long. Trimming removed 1 base at V and 3 bases at J, with 7 bases between. Per germline, CDR1 LGHNA and CDR2 YSLEER. The CDR3 loop is CASSQGQIYEQYF. As DNA, the CDR3 is TGCGCCAGCAGCCAAGGACAGATCTACGAGCAGTACTTC.

This clonotype was counted ten times or more. The chain links TRBV12-3 or TRBV12-4 to TRBJ1-2; D is unclear. V lost 6 bases and J lost 8, with 16 bases in between. This CDR3 contains 13 residues. This chain's CDR3 is CASSPRQARGYTF. The CDR3 DNA reads as TGTGCCAGCAGCCCCCGGCAGGCACGCGGCTACACCTTC.

The chain links TRBV6-1 to TRBJ2-7, with unresolved D. Trimming removed 2 bases from V and 3 bases from J, with 8 bases in between. CDR1 is MNHNS and CDR2 is SASEGT in the germline V gene. The CDR3 is 13 residues long. CDR3: CASSEIKFYEQYF. As DNA, the CDR3 is TGTGCCAGCAGTGAAATCAAATTCTACGAGCAGTACTTC.

The rearrangement links TRBV11-2 to TRBJ1-1, with D unclear. The ends were cut back, 0 bases at V and 7 bases at J, with 9 bases in the middle. CDR3 length: 13 amino acids. The germline V gene has CDR1 SGHAT and CDR2 FQNNGV. The CDR3 here is CASSLDQFLEAFF. CDR3 DNA sequence: TGTGCCAGCAGCTTAGATCAGTTCCTTGAAGCTTTCTTT.

V is TRBV12-5 and J is TRBJ1-2; 9 bases fit TRBD1. The germline V gene has CDR1 LGHNT and CDR2 FRNRAP. This CDR3 contains 15 residues. The V gene end was trimmed by 5 bases and the J gene end by 10 bases; junction bases not matched to a gene: 14. The CDR3 DNA sequence: TGTGCTAGTGGTCCCGAACATACAGGGGGCCGAACCTACACCTTC. Amino acid sequence: CASGPEHTGGRTYTF.

This clonotype has just a few counts. The chain couples TRBV6-2 or TRBV6-3 to TRBJ2-7; a possible D gene is TRBD1 (6 bases). V dropped 5 bases and J dropped 4 bases, with 21 bases sitting between them. This CDR3 has 16 residues. Germline V gives CDR1 MNHEY, CDR2 SVGEGT. The CDR3 sequence is CASSPHARGAGYEQYF. DNA for the CDR3: TGTGCCAGCAGTCCCCATGCCAGGGGCGCAGGATACGAGCAGTACTTC.

The V gene is TRBV29-1, the J gene TRBJ2-1, with 10 positions matching TRBD1. CDR3 size: 14 residues. V trimming: 3 bases; J trimming: 8 bases; junction bases outside the gene matches: 7. Germline values: CDR1 SQVTM, CDR2 ANQGSEA. CDR3: CSVERDRGFHEQFF. The CDR3 DNA sequence: TGCAGCGTTGAGCGGGACAGGGGTTTTCATGAGCAGTTCTTC.

V and J are TRBV6-6 and TRBJ2-5; the match to TRBD1 covers 9 bases. The CDR3 sequence is 17 residues long. Germline assignment: CDR1 MNHNY and CDR2 SVGAGI (reference sequence). The trim removed 2 bases at V and 5 bases at J, leaving 12 bases unmatched. CDR3 residues: CASSYGSGTGFWETQYF. In DNA, the CDR3 is TGTGCCAGCAGTTACGGATCCGGGACAGGGTTCTGGGAGACCCAGTACTTC.

This clonotype came up a few times. The rearrangement uses TRBV27 and TRBJ2-7; 8 bases fit TRBD1. V lost 3 bases and J lost 3; bases outside the gene matches: 7. Germline V gene data show CDR1 as MNHEY and CDR2 as SMNVEV (reference sequence). This CDR3 is 15 amino acids long. The CDR3 spells CASSFGQGTYYEQYF. The CDR3 DNA reads TGTGCCAGCAGTTTTGGACAGGGCACTTACTACGAGCAGTACTTC.

The rearrangement joins TRBV20-1 to TRBJ1-4; 9 bases are a match to TRBD1. Germline CDR1 DFQATT, CDR2 SNEGSKA (reference sequence). J lost 5 bases, V lost 6 bases, and 10 bases had no gene match. CDR3 length equals 15 residues. Written as DNA, the CDR3 is TGCAGTGCAATGAACCCCGGGACAGGGAATGAAAAACTGTTTTTT. This sequence encodes CSAMNPGTGNEKLFF.

V is TRBV15 and J is TRBJ2-5; 9 nucleotides match TRBD1. From germline, CDR1 is LNHNV and CDR2 YYDKDF (reference sequence). J was trimmed by 4 bases and V by 3 bases; bases with no gene match: 6. The CDR3 length is 15 residues. The CDR3 spells CATSSEQGAGETQYF. The DNA for the CDR3 is TGTGCCACCAGCAGCGAACAGGGGGCAGGAGAGACCCAGTACTTC.